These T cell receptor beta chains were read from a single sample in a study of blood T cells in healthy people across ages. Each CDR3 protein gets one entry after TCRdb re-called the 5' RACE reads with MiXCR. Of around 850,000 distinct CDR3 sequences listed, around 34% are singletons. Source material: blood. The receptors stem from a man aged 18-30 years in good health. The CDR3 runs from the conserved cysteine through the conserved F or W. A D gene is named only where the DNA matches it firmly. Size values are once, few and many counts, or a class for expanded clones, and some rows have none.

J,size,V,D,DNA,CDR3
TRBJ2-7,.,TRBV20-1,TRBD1,TGCAGTGCGAAAACAGGGGACCCCTACGAGCAGTACTTC,CSAKTGDPYEQYF
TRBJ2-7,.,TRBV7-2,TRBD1,TGTGCCAGCAGCTTAGCGGGACAGGGGGCCTACGAGCAGTACTTC,CASSLAGQGAYEQYF
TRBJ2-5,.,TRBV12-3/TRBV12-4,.,TGTGCCAGCGAGACTAGAGCTTCCAATGAGCAGTACTTC,CASETRASNEQYF
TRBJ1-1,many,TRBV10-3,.,TGTGCCATCGCGGAGAACACTGAAGCTTTCTTT,CAIAENTEAFF
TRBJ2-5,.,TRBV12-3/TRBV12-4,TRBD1,TGTGCCAGCAGTCCACGAAGGGACAGGGACTACCAAGAGACCCAGTACTTC,CASSPRRDRDYQETQYF
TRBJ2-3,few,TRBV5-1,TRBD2,TGCGCCAGCAGCTTGGATCTAGCGGGGGGGGATACGCAGTATTTT,CASSLDLAGGDTQYF
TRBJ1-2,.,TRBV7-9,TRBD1,TGTGCCAGCAGCTCCGGGAACACCGGGACAGGTGGGGGCTACACCTTC,CASSSGNTGTGGGYTF
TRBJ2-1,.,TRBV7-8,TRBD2,TGTGCCAGCGCGGCTAGCGGGGGGAACGAGCAGTTCTTC,CASAASGGNEQFF
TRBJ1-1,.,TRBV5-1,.,TGCGCCAGCAGCTCCGTGGTAGGGACCGAAGGGAGCCGAAGAGCTTTCTTT,CASSSVVGTEGSRRAFF
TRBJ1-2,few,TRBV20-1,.,TGCAGTGCTAGAGACCTCCGGGACGGCTATGGCTACACCTTC,CSARDLRDGYGYTF
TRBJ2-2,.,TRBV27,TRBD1,TGTGCCAGCTCAAACAGGGGGCAGAACACCGGGGAGCTGTTTTTT,CASSNRGQNTGELFF
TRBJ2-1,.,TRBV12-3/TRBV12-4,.,TGTGCCAGCAGTTTAGGAGGACCGTCCTACGAGCAGTTCTTC,CASSLGGPSYEQFF
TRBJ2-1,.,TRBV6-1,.,TGTGCCAGCAGACCCAACGCGGGACAGCTGTACAATGAGCAGTTCTTC,CASRPNAGQLYNEQFF
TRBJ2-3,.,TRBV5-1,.,TGCGCCAGCAGCTTGGGAGGTTCCTGGGCAGATACGCAGTATTTT,CASSLGGSWADTQYF
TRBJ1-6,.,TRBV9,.,TGTGCCAGCAGCGTCAGGGACGAGTCACCCCTCCACTTT,CASSVRDESPLHF
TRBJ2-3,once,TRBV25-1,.,TGTGCCAGCAGTGAATCGGGGTTCAACACAGATACGCAGTATTTT,CASSESGFNTDTQYF
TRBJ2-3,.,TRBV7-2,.,TGTGCCAGCAGCTCCCAGCCGAGCGAGGGTCGAGATACGCAGTATTTT,CASSSQPSEGRDTQYF
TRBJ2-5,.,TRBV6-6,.,TGTGCCAGCAGTTACGGGGGCGGACAAGAGACCCAGTACTTC,CASSYGGGQETQYF
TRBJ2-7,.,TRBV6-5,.,TGTGCCAGCAGTTTAACTCCCACCCATCTCTACAATGAGCAGTACTTC,CASSLTPTHLYNEQYF
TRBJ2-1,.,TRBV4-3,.,TGCGCCAGCAGCCAAGAAGGTCCAGGGCATTTTTCGCACAATGAGCAGTTCTTC,CASSQEGPGHFSHNEQFF
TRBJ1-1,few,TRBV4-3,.,TGCGCCAGCAGCCAAGGTAGTCAGATCAACACTGAAGCTTTCTTT,CASSQGSQINTEAFF
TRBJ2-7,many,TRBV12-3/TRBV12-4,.,TGTGCCAGCAGGAACAGGAGTAATACTGCCTACGAGCAGTACTTC,CASRNRSNTAYEQYF
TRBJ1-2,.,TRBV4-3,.,TGCGCCAGCAGCCAAGATCTCGGGGCTAGGGGCTACACCTTC,CASSQDLGARGYTF
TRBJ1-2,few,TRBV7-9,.,TGTGCCAGCAGCTCGACATTTGGGGAGGACTATGGCTACACCTTC,CASSSTFGEDYGYTF
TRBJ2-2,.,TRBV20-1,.,TGCAGTGCGCTCTCCGGGGAGCTGTTTTTT,CSALSGELFF
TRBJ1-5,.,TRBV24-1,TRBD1,TGTGCCACCAGTGACTCCACAGGGGATAGCAATCAGCCCCAGCATTTT,CATSDSTGDSNQPQHF
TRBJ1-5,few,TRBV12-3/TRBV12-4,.,TGTGCCAGCAGTTTGGGTCCCCCCTCCAATCAGCCCCAGCATTTT,CASSLGPPSNQPQHF
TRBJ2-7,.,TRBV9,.,TGTGCCAGCAGCGTAAGATCAGGGAACAATGAGCAGTACTTC,CASSVRSGNNEQYF
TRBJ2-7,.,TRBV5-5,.,TGTGCCAGTGTGGGACTGGGGGTTTACGAGCAGTACTTC,CASVGLGVYEQYF
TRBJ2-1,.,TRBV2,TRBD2,TGTACCAGCAGTGAAGCGGGGGGGATCGCGGCTGAGCAGTTCTTC,CTSSEAGGIAAEQFF
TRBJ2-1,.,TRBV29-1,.,TGCAGCACTCTTGGTAATGAGCAGTTCTTC,CSTLGNEQFF
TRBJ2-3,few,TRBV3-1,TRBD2,TGTGCCAGCAAAGGGACTAGCAATGCAGATACGCAGTATTTT,CASKGTSNADTQYF
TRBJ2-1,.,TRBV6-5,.,TGTGCCAGCAGTGGCGGTCTCTGGATGGAGACCCAGTTCTTC,CASSGGLWMETQFF
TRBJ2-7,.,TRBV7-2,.,TGTGCCAGCAGCTTATCCAGGTGGGGGGGCCAGGACAGAAGCTCCTACGAGCAGTACTTC,CASSLSRWGGQDRSSYEQYF
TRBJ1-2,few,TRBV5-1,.,TGCGCCAGCAGTCAAGAAGTGGGAGCTAACTATGGCTACACCTTC,CASSQEVGANYGYTF
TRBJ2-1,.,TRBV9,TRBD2,TGTGCCAGCACCTTAGCGGGGGAGAGCTCCTACAATGAGCAGTTCTTC,CASTLAGESSYNEQFF
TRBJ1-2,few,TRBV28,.,TGTGCCAGCACCCGAAGCGGCTATGGCTACACCTTC,CASTRSGYGYTF
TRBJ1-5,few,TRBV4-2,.,TGTGCCAGCAGCCCGATGACAGGTAATCAGCCCCAGCATTTT,CASSPMTGNQPQHF
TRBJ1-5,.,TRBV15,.,TGTGCCACCAGCAGAGACCTTCGGCGCAATCAGCCCCAGCATTTT,CATSRDLRRNQPQHF
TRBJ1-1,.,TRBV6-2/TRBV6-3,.,TGTGCCAGCGGAAAAGGGGGGAGTGAAGCTTTCTTT,CASGKGGSEAFF
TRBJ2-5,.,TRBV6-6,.,TGTGCCAGCAGTGACGTTCACCAAGAGACCCAGTACTTC,CASSDVHQETQYF
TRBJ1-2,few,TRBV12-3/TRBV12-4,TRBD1,TGTGCCAGCAGATACCGGGACAGGGACTATGGCTACACCTTC,CASRYRDRDYGYTF
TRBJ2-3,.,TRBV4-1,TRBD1,TGCGCCAGCAGCCAAGGAGAGGATAGGTGGGGACAGGACCTTTGGGATACGCAGTATTTT,CASSQGEDRWGQDLWDTQYF
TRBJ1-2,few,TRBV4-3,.,TGCGCCAGCAGCCAAGTTTTCAGCTCTAACTATGGCTACACCTTC,CASSQVFSSNYGYTF
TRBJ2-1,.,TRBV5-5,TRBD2,TGTGCCAGCAGCTTGGCGAGGATAGCGGGGGGGCGCGTCTGGGATGAGCAGTTCTTC,CASSLARIAGGRVWDEQFF
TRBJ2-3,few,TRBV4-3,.,TGCGCCAGCAGCCAAAATGGGCAACCCACAGATACGCAGTATTTT,CASSQNGQPTDTQYF
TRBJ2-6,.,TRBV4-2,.,TGTGCCAACAGCCTTGAGTCTGGGGCCAACGTCCTGACTTTC,CANSLESGANVLTF
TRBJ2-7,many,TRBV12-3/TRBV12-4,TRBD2,TGTGCTAGCAGTCCAGGGACTAGCGGGGGAGAAAGCTCCTACGAGCAGTACTTC,CASSPGTSGGESSYEQYF
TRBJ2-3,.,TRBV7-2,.,TGTGCCAGCAGCTCCACTAGGAATACGCAGTATTTT,CASSSTRNTQYF
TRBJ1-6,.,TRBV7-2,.,TGTGCCAGCAGCCCCTGGGCCGTTAATTCATCCCTCCACTTT,CASSPWAVNSSLHF
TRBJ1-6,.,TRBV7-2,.,TGTGCCAGCAGCTTAAATGTCGGGGGGACTGGATCACCCCTCCACTTT,CASSLNVGGTGSPLHF
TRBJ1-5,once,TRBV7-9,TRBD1,TGTGCCAACAGCGACAGGGGGCAGCCCCAGCATTTT,CANSDRGQPQHF
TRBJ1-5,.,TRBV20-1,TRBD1,TGCAGTGCTAGATCAGGACAGGAGGTACGGGCAAATCAGCCCCAGCATTTT,CSARSGQEVRANQPQHF
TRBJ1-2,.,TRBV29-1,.,TGCAGCGTTGGGGCTGAATCCGGCTATGGCTACACCTTC,CSVGAESGYGYTF
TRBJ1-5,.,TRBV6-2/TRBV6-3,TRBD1,TGTGCCAGCAGTAGAGGACAGGCGGGGAATCAGCCCCAGCATTTT,CASSRGQAGNQPQHF
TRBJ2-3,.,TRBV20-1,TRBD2,TGCAGTGCTAGAGCTACGGGGGGTAGGGCAGATACGCAGTATTTT,CSARATGGRADTQYF
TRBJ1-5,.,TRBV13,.,TGTGCCAGCAGCTGGGGACCAGATCAGCCCCAGCATTTT,CASSWGPDQPQHF